This T cell receptor beta chain stems from a study of radiation and T cells in renal cell carcinoma. Study details: Nephrectomy followed 15 Gy stereotactic body radiation by 4 weeks.

The CDR3 covers 17 residues. The junction had 10 bases not matched to a gene; V was cut back by 5 bases and J by 0 bases. Germline V gene data show CDR1 as SGHAT and CDR2 as FQNNGV. Libraries were prepared by immunoSEQ multiplex PCR; TCRdb keeps only in-frame clonotypes and omits some of them. The sample carries more than 95,000 clones, over 75% recorded once. Time point here: blood 2 weeks post-SBRT. Treatment noted: 15 Gy SBRT to primary tumor, nephrectomy 4 weeks later. Sequences were derived from blood, sampled from a patient whose treatment included radiotherapy and nephrectomy. This receptor was taken from a man aged 50 or older with renal cell carcinoma. V gene TRBV11-2 combines with J gene TRBJ2-4; 7 positions match TRBD1. CDR3 in amino acids: CASSARQGSIAKNIQYF. CDR3 DNA: TGTGCCAGCAGCGCCCGACAGGGAAGTATAGCCAAAAACATTCAGTACTTC.